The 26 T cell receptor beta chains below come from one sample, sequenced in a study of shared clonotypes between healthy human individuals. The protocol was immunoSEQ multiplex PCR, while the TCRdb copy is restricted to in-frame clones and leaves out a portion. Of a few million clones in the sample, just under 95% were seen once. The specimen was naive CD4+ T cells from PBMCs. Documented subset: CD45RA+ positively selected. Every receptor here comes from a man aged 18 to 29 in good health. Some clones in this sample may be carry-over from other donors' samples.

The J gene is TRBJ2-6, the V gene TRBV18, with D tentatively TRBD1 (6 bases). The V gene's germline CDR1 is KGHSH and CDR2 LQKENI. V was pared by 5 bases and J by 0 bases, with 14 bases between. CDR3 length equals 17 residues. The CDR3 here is CASSDSLQGSGANVLTF. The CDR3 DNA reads TGTGCCAGCTCAGATTCCCTACAGGGCTCTGGGGCCAACGTCCTGACTTTC.

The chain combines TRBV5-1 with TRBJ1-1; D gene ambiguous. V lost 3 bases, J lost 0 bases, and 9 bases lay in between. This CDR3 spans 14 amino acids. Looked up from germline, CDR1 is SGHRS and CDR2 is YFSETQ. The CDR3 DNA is TGCGCCAGCAGCTCGGACCCGTTGAACACTGAAGCTTTCTTT. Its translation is CASSSDPLNTEAFF.

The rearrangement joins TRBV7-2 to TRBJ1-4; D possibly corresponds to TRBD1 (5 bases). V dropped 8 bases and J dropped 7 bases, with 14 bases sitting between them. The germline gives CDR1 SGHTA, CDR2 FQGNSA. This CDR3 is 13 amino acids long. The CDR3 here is CASRNGGSEKLFF. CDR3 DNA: TGTGCCAGCCGAAACGGGGGTAGTGAAAAACTGTTTTTT.

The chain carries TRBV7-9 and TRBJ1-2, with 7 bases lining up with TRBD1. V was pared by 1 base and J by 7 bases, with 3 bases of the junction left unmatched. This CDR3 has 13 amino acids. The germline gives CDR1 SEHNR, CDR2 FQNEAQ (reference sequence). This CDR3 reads CASSLGTGPGYTF. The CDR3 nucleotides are TGTGCCAGCAGCTTAGGGACAGGACCTGGCTACACCTTC.

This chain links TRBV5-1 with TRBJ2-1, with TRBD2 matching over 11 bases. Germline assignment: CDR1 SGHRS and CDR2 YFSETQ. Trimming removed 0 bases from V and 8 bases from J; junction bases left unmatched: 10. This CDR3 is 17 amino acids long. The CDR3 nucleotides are TGCGCCAGCAGCTTGGCCCGAGTAGCGGGAGGGCTAGATGAGCAGTTCTTC. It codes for CASSLARVAGGLDEQFF.

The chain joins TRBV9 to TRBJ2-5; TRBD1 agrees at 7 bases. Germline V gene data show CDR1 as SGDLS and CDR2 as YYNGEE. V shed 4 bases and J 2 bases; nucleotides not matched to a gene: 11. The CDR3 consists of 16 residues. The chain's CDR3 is CASSPRQGELQETQYF. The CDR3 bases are TGTGCCAGCAGCCCTCGGCAGGGGGAGCTTCAAGAGACCCAGTACTTC.

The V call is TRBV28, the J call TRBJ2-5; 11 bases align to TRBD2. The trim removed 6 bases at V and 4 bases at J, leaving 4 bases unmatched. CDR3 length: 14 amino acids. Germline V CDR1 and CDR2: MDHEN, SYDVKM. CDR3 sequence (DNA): TGTGCCAGCAGCTCTAGCGGGAGGTTAGAGACCCAGTACTTC. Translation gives CASSSSGRLETQYF.

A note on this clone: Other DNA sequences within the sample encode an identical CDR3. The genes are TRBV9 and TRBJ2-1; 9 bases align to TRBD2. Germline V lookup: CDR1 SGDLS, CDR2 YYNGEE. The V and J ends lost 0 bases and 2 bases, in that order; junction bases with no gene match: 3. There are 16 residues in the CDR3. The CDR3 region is CASSVVASGTYNEQFF. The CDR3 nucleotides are TGTGCCAGCAGCGTAGTTGCTAGCGGGACCTACAATGAGCAGTTCTTC.

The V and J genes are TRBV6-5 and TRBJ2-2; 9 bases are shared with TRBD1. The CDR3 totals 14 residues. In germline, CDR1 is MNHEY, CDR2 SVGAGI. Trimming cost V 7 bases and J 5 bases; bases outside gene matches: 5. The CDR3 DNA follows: TGTGCCAGCAAGCCCGGGACAGGGACCGGGGAGCTGTTTTTT. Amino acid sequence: CASKPGTGTGELFF.

CDR3 region: CASSSDGLRGETQYF. The DNA of the CDR3 is TGTGCCAGCAGCTCCGACGGACTTCGGGGGGAGACCCAGTACTTC. V gene TRBV7-3 combines with J gene TRBJ2-5, with D tentatively TRBD2 (6 bases). Germline V gene sequence: CDR1 SGHTA, CDR2 FQGTGA. The CDR3 is made up of 15 amino acids. The germline V and J ends were trimmed by 4 bases and 5 bases, with 17 bases remaining between them.

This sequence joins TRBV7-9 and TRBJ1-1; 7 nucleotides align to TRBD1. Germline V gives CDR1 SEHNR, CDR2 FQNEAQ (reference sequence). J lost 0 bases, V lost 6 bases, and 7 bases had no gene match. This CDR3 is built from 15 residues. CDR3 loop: CASRKGTAMNTEAFF. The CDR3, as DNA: TGTGCCAGCAGAAAAGGGACAGCAATGAACACTGAAGCTTTCTTT.

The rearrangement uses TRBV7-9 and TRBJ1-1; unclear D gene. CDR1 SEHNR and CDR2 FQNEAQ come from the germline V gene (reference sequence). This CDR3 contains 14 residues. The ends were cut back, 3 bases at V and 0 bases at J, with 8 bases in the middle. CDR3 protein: CASSLNSLNTEAFF. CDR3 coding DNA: TGTGCCAGCAGCTTGAACAGCTTGAACACTGAAGCTTTCTTT.

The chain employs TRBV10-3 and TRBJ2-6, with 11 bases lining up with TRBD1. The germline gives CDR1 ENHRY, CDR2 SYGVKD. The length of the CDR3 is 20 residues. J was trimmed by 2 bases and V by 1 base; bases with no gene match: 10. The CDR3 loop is CAISELKDRGREAGANVLTF. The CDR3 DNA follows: TGTGCCATCAGTGAGTTAAAGGACAGGGGGCGGGAGGCTGGGGCCAACGTCCTGACTTTC.

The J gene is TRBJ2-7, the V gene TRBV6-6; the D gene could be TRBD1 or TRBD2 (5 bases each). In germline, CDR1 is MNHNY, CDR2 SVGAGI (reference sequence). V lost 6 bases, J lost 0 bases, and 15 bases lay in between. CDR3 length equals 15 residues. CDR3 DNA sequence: TGTGCCAGCAGCTATCGGGACGTCGCCTCCTACGAGCAGTACTTC. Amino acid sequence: CASSYRDVASYEQYF.

The CDR3 sequence: CATHSDGLATEAFF. As DNA, the CDR3 is TGTGCCACGCACTCGGACGGGCTGGCCACTGAAGCTTTCTTT. The rearrangement links TRBV2 to TRBJ1-1; no firm D call. The V end was cut by 10 bases, the J end by 4 bases, with 19 bases between. CDR1 is SNHLY and CDR2 is FYNNEI in the germline V gene. The CDR3 is made up of 14 amino acids.

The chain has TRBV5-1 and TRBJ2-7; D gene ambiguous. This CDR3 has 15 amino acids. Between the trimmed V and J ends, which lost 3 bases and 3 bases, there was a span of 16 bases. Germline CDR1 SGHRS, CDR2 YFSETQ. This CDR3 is CASSSGRPQNYEQYF. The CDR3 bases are TGCGCCAGCAGCTCCGGACGTCCCCAAAACTACGAGCAGTACTTC.

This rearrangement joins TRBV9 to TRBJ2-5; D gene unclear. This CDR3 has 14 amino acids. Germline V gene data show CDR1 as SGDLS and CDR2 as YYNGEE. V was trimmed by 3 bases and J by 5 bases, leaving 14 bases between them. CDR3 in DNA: TGTGCCAGCAGCGGTTCATCCTTAATGGAGACCCAGTACTTC. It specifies CASSGSSLMETQYF.

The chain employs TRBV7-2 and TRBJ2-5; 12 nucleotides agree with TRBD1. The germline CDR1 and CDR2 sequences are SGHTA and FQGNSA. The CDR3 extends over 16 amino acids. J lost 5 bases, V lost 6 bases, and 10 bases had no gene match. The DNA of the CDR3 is TGTGCCAGCAGGTCGGGGACAGGGGGCCATGGGGAGACCCAGTACTTC. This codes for CASRSGTGGHGETQYF.

Written as DNA, the CDR3 is TGTGCCTCAGGGGTCGATACGCAGTATTTT. This encodes CASGVDTQYF. The chain combines TRBV7-9 with TRBJ2-3, with a possible D match to TRBD1 (6 bases). Looked up from germline, CDR1 is SEHNR and CDR2 is FQNEAQ (reference sequence). The CDR3 contains 10 residues. Deletions cut 11 bases from V and 6 bases from J, with 9 bases between.

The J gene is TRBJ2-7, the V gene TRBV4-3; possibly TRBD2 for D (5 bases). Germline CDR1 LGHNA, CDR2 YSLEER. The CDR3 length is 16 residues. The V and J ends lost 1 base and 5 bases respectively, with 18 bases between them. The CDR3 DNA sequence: TGCGCCAGCAGCCAAGTGGGTAAGAGCGGATCCCACGAGCAGTACTTC. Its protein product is CASSQVGKSGSHEQYF.

CDR3 in DNA: TGCGCCAGCAGCTCATCAGGGGCCCGCCAAACAGATACGCAGTATTTT. Amino acids: CASSSSGARQTDTQYF. This chain connects TRBV5-1 to TRBJ2-3, with D possibly being TRBD1 (6 bases). CDR1 and CDR2 (germline): SGHRS, YFSETQ. The V end lost 3 bases, the J end lost 3 bases, and 17 bases lay between the germline ends. This CDR3 region has 16 residues.

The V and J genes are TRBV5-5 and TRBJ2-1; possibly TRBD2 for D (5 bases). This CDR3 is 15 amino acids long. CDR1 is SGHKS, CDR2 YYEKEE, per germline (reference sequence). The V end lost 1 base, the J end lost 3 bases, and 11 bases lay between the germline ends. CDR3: CASSLSLAYYNEQFF. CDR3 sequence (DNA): TGTGCCAGCAGCTTGAGTCTAGCCTACTACAATGAGCAGTTCTTC.

This CDR3 reads CSAPGGYTF. CDR3 nucleotide sequence: TGCAGTGCCCCCGGGGGCTACACCTTC. The rearrangement joins TRBV20-1 to TRBJ1-2; D gene unclear. Germline V gene sequence: CDR1 DFQATT, CDR2 SNEGSKA (reference sequence). Trimming shortened V by 6 bases and J by 8 bases, and 7 bases separated the two germline ends. This CDR3 has 9 residues.

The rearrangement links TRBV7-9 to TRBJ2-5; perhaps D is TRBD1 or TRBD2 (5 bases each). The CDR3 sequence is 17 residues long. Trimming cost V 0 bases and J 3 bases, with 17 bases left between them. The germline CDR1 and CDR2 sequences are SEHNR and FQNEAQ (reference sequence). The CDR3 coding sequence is TGTGCCAGCAGCTTAGCGATGGCAGGGACGGGGAAAGAGACCCAGTACTTC. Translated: CASSLAMAGTGKETQYF.

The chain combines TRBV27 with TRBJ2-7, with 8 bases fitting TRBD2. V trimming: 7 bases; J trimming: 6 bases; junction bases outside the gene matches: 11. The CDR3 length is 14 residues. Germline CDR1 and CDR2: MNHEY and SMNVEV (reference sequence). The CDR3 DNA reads TGTGCCAGCACCAGAAGCGGGAGCGGTCGCGAGCAGTACTTC. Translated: CASTRSGSGREQYF.

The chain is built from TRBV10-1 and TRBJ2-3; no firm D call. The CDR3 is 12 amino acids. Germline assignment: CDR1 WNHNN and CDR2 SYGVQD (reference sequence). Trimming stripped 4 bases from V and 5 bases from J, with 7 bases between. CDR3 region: CASSVSGDTQYF. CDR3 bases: TGCGCCAGCAGTGTATCAGGAGATACGCAGTATTTT.